This passage covers 30 T cell receptor beta chains from one sample sequenced in a study of T cell changes during pregnancy in multiple sclerosis. Clones were sequenced by immunoSEQ multiplex PCR, and TCRdb holds only the in-frame ones, with some missing. The table has over 90,000 clones, 90% to 95% seen once; the top ten hold 0.99%. The sample was peripheral blood, taken after pregnancy. The receptors originated from a female donor with multiple sclerosis, enrolled in a pregnancy study.

The chain is built from TRBV2 and TRBJ2-1; 9 bases fit TRBD1. The CDR3 totals 12 residues. Germline CDR1 SNHLY, CDR2 FYNNEI. V was clipped by 7 bases and J by 8 bases; unmatched bases: 3. DNA of the CDR3: TGTGCCAGCAAGGACAGGGGTGATGAGCAGTTCTTC. The encoded protein is CASKDRGDEQFF.

This sequence joins TRBV4-2 and TRBJ2-6, with TRBD2 identical over 11 bases. Germline assignment: CDR1 LGHNA and CDR2 YNFKEQ. CDR3 size: 20 residues. V lost 1 base and J lost 0; bases outside the gene matches: 8. The CDR3 spells CASSQGPTSGSLSGANVLTF. CDR3 sequence (DNA): TGTGCCAGCAGCCAAGGCCCCACTAGCGGGAGTCTCTCTGGGGCCAACGTCCTGACTTTC.

In this sample, this clone turned up a few times. The CDR3: CASSPSRFEAFF. CDR3 nucleotide sequence: TGTGCCAGCAGCCCTTCGAGGTTTGAAGCTTTCTTT. This chain links TRBV7-2 with TRBJ1-1; D remains unclear. V gave up 5 bases and J gave up 7 bases, with 11 bases separating them. The CDR3 is 12 amino acids. Per the germline V gene, CDR1 is SGHTA and CDR2 is FQGNSA.

This chain links TRBV5-1 with TRBJ1-1; 7 nucleotides match TRBD1. There are 16 residues in the CDR3. The germline gives CDR1 SGHRS, CDR2 YFSETQ. With 5 bases clipped from V and 0 bases from J, the junction kept 10 bases outside the gene matches. CDR3 DNA sequence: TGCGCCAGCAGGTGGCAGGGGGGTACGTTGAACACTGAAGCTTTCTTT. Its protein is CASRWQGGTLNTEAFF. Combining the CDR3 with reference TRBV5-1 and TRBJ1-1 gives the whole variable domain KAGVTQTPRYLIKTRGQQVTLSCSPISGHRSVSWYQQTPGQGLQFLFEYFSETQRNKGNFPGRFSGRQFSNSRSEMNVSTLELGDSALYLCASRWQGGTLNTEAFFGQGTRLTVV.

This chain uses TRBV2 with TRBJ2-7, with 7 bases lining up with TRBD1. Per germline, CDR1 SNHLY and CDR2 FYNNEI. V was pared by 6 bases and J by 2 bases, with 7 bases of the junction left unmatched. The CDR3 runs 14 residues. DNA of the CDR3: TGTGCCAGCAGCGGACAGGAGATTCCCTACGAGCAGTACTTC. Protein product: CASSGQEIPYEQYF. The full variable domain, completed using reference TRBV2 and TRBJ2-7, is EPEVTQTPSHQVTQMGQEVILRCVPISNHLYFYWYRQILGQKVEFLVSFYNNEISEKSEIFDDQFSVERPDGSNFTLKIRSTKLEDSAMYFCASSGQEIPYEQYFGPGTRLTVT.

This rearrangement joins TRBV28 to TRBJ2-2; 8 nucleotides line up with TRBD2. The V and J ends lost 8 bases and 6 bases, in that order; junction bases with no gene match: 8. The germline V gene encodes CDR1 MDHEN and CDR2 SYDVKM. The CDR3 spans 14 residues. Here the CDR3 reads CASGEVAGSGELFF. CDR3 nucleotides: TGTGCCAGCGGAGAGGTAGCGGGATCCGGGGAGCTGTTTTTT.

This chain joins TRBV10-2 and TRBJ1-1; D uncertain. V lost 3 bases, J lost 2 bases, and 10 bases lay in between. CDR1 and CDR2 (germline): WSHSY, SAAADI. CDR3 size: 14 residues. The CDR3 is CASSEGLVNTEAFF. CDR3 DNA: TGCGCCAGCAGTGAAGGCCTAGTTAACACTGAAGCTTTCTTT.

The chain is built from TRBV27 and TRBJ2-3; TRBD2 is a possible D gene (5 bases). The germline V gene has CDR1 MNHEY and CDR2 SMNVEV (reference sequence). This CDR3 contains 16 residues. The V end lost 2 bases, the J end lost 2 bases, and 14 bases lay between the germline ends. The CDR3 sequence is CASSLKGMRVTDTQYF. The CDR3 DNA is TGTGCCAGCAGTTTAAAGGGCATGAGGGTCACAGATACGCAGTATTTT.

This clone was seen a single time. This chain joins TRBV7-5 and TRBJ1-5; the table names TRBD1, a call not compared with the DNA. TRBV7-5 is a known pseudogene. The CDR3 extends over 13 amino acids. The CDR3 region is CVRSHRGFQPQHF. In DNA form, the CDR3 reads TGTGTCAGAAGCCACAGGGGGTTTCAGCCCCAGCATTTT.

The chain employs TRBV27 and TRBJ2-7; D may be TRBD2 (6 bases). CDR1 is MNHEY, CDR2 SMNVEV, per germline (reference sequence). The CDR3 runs to 11 residues. Trimming pared 8 bases from V and 3 bases from J, leaving 8 bases between. The CDR3 nucleotides are TGTGCCAGCCAGGGAGGCTACGAGCAGTACTTC. It specifies CASQGGYEQYF.

V gene TRBV5-1 combines with J gene TRBJ2-1, with 11 positions matching TRBD2. In germline, CDR1 is SGHRS, CDR2 YFSETQ. Unmatched junction bases numbered 3, after V lost 4 bases and J lost 0 bases. The CDR3 sequence is 16 residues long. CDR3 bases: TGCGCCAGCAGCGGTGGACTAGCGGGCTCCTACAATGAGCAGTTCTTC. Translation gives CASSGGLAGSYNEQFF.

This clone appeared many times. The V gene is TRBV9, the J gene TRBJ2-1; D is undetermined. The CDR3 sequence is 15 residues long. Germline CDR1 is SGDLS and CDR2 is YYNGEE. V was cut by 4 bases and J by 3 bases, with 14 bases left in between. The CDR3 protein is CASSPTPYHYNEQFF. In nucleotides, the CDR3 is TGTGCCAGCAGCCCGACTCCCTATCACTACAATGAGCAGTTCTTC.

This clone was seen more than once but under ten times. The chain employs TRBV28 and TRBJ2-1; 14 nucleotides match TRBD2. CDR1 is MDHEN and CDR2 is SYDVKM in the germline V gene. Losses at the gene ends were 3 bases for V and 2 bases for J; bases not matched to a gene: 6. The CDR3 loop spans 18 amino acids. The CDR3 coding sequence is TGTGCCAGCAGTTTCCCCTCGACTAGCGGGAGGGCCTACAATGAGCAGTTCTTC. It is translated as CASSFPSTSGRAYNEQFF.

This chain connects TRBV4-3 to TRBJ2-1, with 14 bases that match TRBD2. The ends lost 6 bases at V and 8 bases at J; junction bases unmatched: 9. This CDR3 is 16 amino acids long. Germline V gene sequence: CDR1 LGHNA, CDR2 YSLEER. This CDR3 reads CASSPGTSGSGHEQFF. CDR3 coding DNA: TGCGCCAGCAGTCCCGGGACTAGCGGGAGTGGTCATGAGCAGTTCTTC.

This clone was counted between two and nine times. The chain carries TRBV29-1 and TRBJ1-1; 10 bases are shared with TRBD1. The CDR3 is 14 amino acids. V lost 6 bases and J lost 1; bases outside the gene matches: 5. CDR1 and CDR2 (germline): SQVTM, ANQGSEA. CDR3 coding DNA: TGCAGCGTCATGAGGACAGGGGGGAACACTGAAGCTTTCTTT. It codes for CSVMRTGGNTEAFF.

The genes are TRBV5-1 and TRBJ2-2; 12 nucleotides agree with TRBD2. Trimming took 3 bases from V and 7 from J; bases not matched to a gene: 16. This CDR3 spans 19 amino acids. Germline V gene lookup returns CDR1 SGHRS and CDR2 YFSETQ. This CDR3 reads CASSSKPMTSGSKDGELFF. In nucleotides, the CDR3 is TGCGCCAGCAGCTCCAAACCGATGACTAGCGGGAGTAAGGACGGGGAGCTGTTTTTT.

This chain connects TRBV7-9 to TRBJ2-2; TRBD1 is a possible D gene (5 bases). V was pared by 2 bases and J by 6 bases, with 13 bases between. The CDR3 is made up of 15 amino acids. The germline gives CDR1 SEHNR, CDR2 FQNEAQ (reference sequence). As DNA, the CDR3 is TGTGCCAGCAGCTTAACAGGCCCCTGGTCCGGGGAGCTGTTTTTT. Encoded protein: CASSLTGPWSGELFF.

The chain employs TRBV5-4 and TRBJ2-7; TRBD1 agrees at 7 bases. The V gene's germline CDR1 is SGHNT and CDR2 YYREEE (reference sequence). V shed 3 bases, J shed 4 bases, and the junction held 4 bases outside the gene matches. The CDR3 is 13 amino acids. Written as DNA, the CDR3 is TGTGCCAGCAGCTCCGGGACAGATTACGAGCAGTACTTC. Its translation: CASSSGTDYEQYF.

This chain connects TRBV28 to TRBJ1-2; 7 bases are a match to TRBD1. The CDR3 consists of 14 residues. V lost 7 bases, J lost 8 bases, and 13 bases stayed unmatched. CDR1 and CDR2 from the germline V gene are MDHEN and SYDVKM. The CDR3: CASTNDRELEGYTF. The CDR3 nucleotides are TGTGCCAGCACCAATGACAGGGAGCTGGAGGGCTACACCTTC.

The J gene is TRBJ2-7, the V gene TRBV21-1; TRBD2 was called by the table and not checked on the DNA. TRBV21-1 is labeled a pseudogene. The CDR3 is 19 amino acids. The chain's CDR3 is CASSARTSGSILGHHEQYF. CDR3 DNA sequence: TGTGCCAGCAGCGCAAGGACTAGCGGGAGTATTCTAGGCCATCACGAGCAGTACTTC.

This clone was seen just once. The chain links TRBV13 to TRBJ2-3, with D possibly matching TRBD2 (6 bases). CDR3 size: 15 residues. V shed 1 base and J shed 3 bases, with 11 bases lying between them. CDR1 is PRHDT and CDR2 is FYEKMQ in the germline V gene (reference sequence). CDR3 nucleotides: TGTGCCAGCAGCTTAGAACTAGCTCAGACAGATACGCAGTATTTT. As protein: CASSLELAQTDTQYF.

The chain couples TRBV18 to TRBJ2-1; 9 bases map to TRBD2. The CDR3 has 19 residues. V shed 2 bases, J shed 1 base, and the junction held 12 bases outside the gene matches. The germline gives CDR1 KGHSH, CDR2 LQKENI. CDR3 loop: CASSPTPGLALGSYNEQFF. CDR3 nucleotides: TGTGCCAGCTCACCAACCCCGGGACTAGCCCTGGGGTCCTACAATGAGCAGTTCTTC. The entire variable domain, with the rest obtained from reference TRBV18 and TRBJ2-1, is as follows: NAGVMQNPRHLVRRRGQEARLRCSPMKGHSHVYWYRQLPEEGLKFMVYLQKENIIDESGMPKERFSAEFPKEGPSILRIQQVVRGDSAAYFCASSPTPGLALGSYNEQFFGPGTRLTVL.

This rearrangement joins TRBV6-5 to TRBJ1-2, with 9 bases aligning to TRBD1. Germline-derived CDR1 and CDR2 are MNHEY and SVGAGI. The CDR3 is made up of 13 amino acids. V was clipped by 6 bases and J by 8 bases; unmatched bases: 7. This CDR3 reads CASSRDRVKGYTF. The CDR3 coding sequence is TGTGCCAGCAGCAGGGACAGGGTGAAAGGCTACACCTTC.

The rearrangement links TRBV4-3 to TRBJ1-1; 8 bases map to TRBD1. The V and J ends lost 4 bases and 1 base, in that order; junction bases with no gene match: 8. CDR3 size: 16 residues. The germline V gene has CDR1 LGHNA and CDR2 YSLEER. CDR3 bases: TGCGCCAGCAGCCGCATAACCGGGACAGGGAACACTGAAGCTTTCTTT. Its translation is CASSRITGTGNTEAFF.

The chain links TRBV4-1 to TRBJ1-2, with D perhaps TRBD1 (5 bases). This CDR3 has 12 amino acids. Germline values: CDR1 MGHRA, CDR2 YSYEKL. V lost 4 bases, J lost 6 bases, and 9 bases lay in between. CDR3 sequence: CASSPGTHGYTF. The CDR3 DNA reads TGCGCCAGCAGCCCTGGGACTCATGGCTACACCTTC.

This chain links TRBV10-3 with TRBJ1-1; D perhaps matches TRBD1 (6 bases). Germline V CDR1 and CDR2: ENHRY, SYGVKD. V was trimmed by 7 bases and J by 6 bases, leaving 24 bases between them. This CDR3 is 16 amino acids long. The CDR3 coding sequence is TGTGCCATCACCCCTGAAGTTGTTTCAGGGGCCGCTGAAGCTTTCTTT. The encoded protein is CAITPEVVSGAAEAFF.

The J gene is TRBJ2-1, the V gene TRBV29-1, with D perhaps TRBD2 (5 bases). CDR1 is SQVTM, CDR2 ANQGSEA, per germline. V lost 4 bases and J lost 9, with 7 bases in between. The CDR3 has 10 residues. As DNA, the CDR3 is TGCAGCGTTGGTGGGAGTGAGCAGTTCTTC. Protein: CSVGGSEQFF.

The chain recombines TRBV6-1 with TRBJ2-5; 10 bases agree with TRBD1. J gave up 4 bases and V 10 bases, and 6 bases lay outside the gene matches. The CDR3 runs 13 residues. CDR1 and CDR2 (germline): MNHNS, SASEGT. The CDR3 DNA reads as TGTGCCACCGCCGGGACAGGGGTAGAGACCCAGTACTTC. It encodes CATAGTGVETQYF.

The chain couples TRBV7-2 to TRBJ2-5; 10 positions agree with TRBD2. The CDR3 contains 16 residues. Germline CDR1 reads SGHTA; CDR2 reads FQGNSA. V lost 0 bases and J lost 7; bases outside the gene matches: 8. The CDR3 bases are TGTGCCAGCAGCTTAGCGCAGGGAAGCGGGGGGGGGACCCAGTACTTC. Translated: CASSLAQGSGGGTQYF. Full variable domain (rest looked up from reference TRBV7-2 and TRBJ2-5): GAGVSQSPSNKVTEKGKDVELRCDPISGHTALYWYRQSLGQGLEFLIYFQGNSAPDKSGLPSDRFSAERTGGSVSTLTIQRTQQEDSAVYLCASSLAQGSGGGTQYFGPGTRLLVL.

The rearrangement links TRBV5-5 to TRBJ1-2, with D possibly matching TRBD1 (6 bases). V shed 4 bases and J shed 5 bases, with 18 bases lying between them. Per germline, CDR1 SGHKS and CDR2 YYEKEE (reference sequence). This CDR3 comprises 15 residues. DNA of the CDR3: TGTGCCAGCAGCCTGGACAGATCCTTGCGATATGGCTACACCTTC. Protein product: CASSLDRSLRYGYTF.